What follows describes a single TCR beta chain. As originally analysed: Estimation of nucleated cell counts relied on the amplification of reference gene primers. Profiled with immunoSEQ multiplex PCR; TCRdb holds only in-frame clones, not every one. V and J calls and clone size are given by that table; D and trimming were obtained from the DNA. The sample contains fewer than 350,000 clones, approximately 86% of which appear only once. This sample was included in a study of blood T cell repertoires in COVID-19. Looking at the study overall: Sites in the United States, Italy and Spain provided acute and convalescent COVID-19 samples. T cells, B-cell-depleted T cells, or PBMCs supplied cDNA or gDNA.

The CDR3 consists of 15 residues. The germline V gene has CDR1 SGDLS and CDR2 YYNGEE. With V trimmed by 4 bases and J by 4 bases, 9 bases remained unmatched. The receptor's source is a woman in her forties or fifties with active or convalescent COVID-19. Material for sequencing was peripheral blood. This chain links TRBV9 with TRBJ2-7; 9 bases agree with TRBD2. The CDR3 spells CASSPRLAGFYEQYF. In DNA, the CDR3 is TGTGCCAGCAGCCCCAGGCTAGCGGGGTTTTACGAGCAGTACTTC.